One and the same sample provided the 30 T cell receptor beta chains below, sequenced in a study of cytomegalovirus exposure and HLA in healthy donors. PCR used 60 Vbeta primers and 13 Jbeta primers. Assay used: immunoSEQ multiplex PCR; TCRdb lists only in-frame clones, some missing. Of 150,000 to 180,000 clones in the sample, over 70% were seen once. The specimen was PBMCs. The receptors stem from a man aged 25-40 years in good health and CMV-seropositive.

The V and J genes are TRBV5-4 and TRBJ2-7, with D tentatively TRBD2 (6 bases). Germline loops: CDR1 SGHNT, CDR2 YYREEE (reference sequence). This CDR3 comprises 14 residues. Trimming cost V 1 base and J 1 base, with 9 bases left between them. CDR3 in DNA: TGTGCCAGCAGCTTGTGGGGGGAATCCTACGAGCAGTACTTC. Protein sequence: CASSLWGESYEQYF.

This rearrangement joins TRBV4-1 to TRBJ2-5; 15 bases are shared with TRBD2. The CDR3 contains 17 residues. V was pared by 3 bases and J by 5 bases, with 7 bases of the junction left unmatched. Germline V gene data show CDR1 as MGHRA and CDR2 as YSYEKL. Written as DNA, the CDR3 is TGCGCCAGCAGCCAGGGGACTAGCGGGAGGCCCCGTGAGACCCAGTACTTC. Encoded protein: CASSQGTSGRPRETQYF.

V usage is TRBV30 and J usage is TRBJ2-1, with a tentative D call TRBD2 (5 bases). Germline V gene data show CDR1 as GTSNPN and CDR2 as SVGIG (reference sequence). CDR3 size: 16 residues. The V end was cut by 0 bases, the J end by 9 bases, with 21 bases between. In DNA form, the CDR3 reads TGTGCCTGGAGTGTATTTCCGGTCGGTGGCGAGGGTGAGCAGTTCTTC. Translated, it gives CAWSVFPVGGEGEQFF. Full variable domain (outside the CDR3, taken from reference TRBV30 and TRBJ2-1): SQTIHQWPATLVQPVGSPLSLECTVEGTSNPNLYWYRQAAGRGLQLLFYSVGIGQISSEVPQNLSASRPQDRQFILSSKKLLLSDSGFYLCAWSVFPVGGEGEQFFGPGTRLTVL.

The rearrangement links TRBV2 to TRBJ2-7; 7 bases match TRBD1. Germline assignment: CDR1 SNHLY and CDR2 FYNNEI. V dropped 10 bases and J dropped 3; count of bases not matched to a gene: 6. The CDR3 length is 12 residues. Here the CDR3 DNA reads TGTGCCACGGGACAGAGTTACTACGAGCAGTACTTC. Its protein is CATGQSYYEQYF.

This chain connects TRBV29-1 to TRBJ2-7; 10 nucleotides match TRBD2. CDR1 and CDR2 from the germline V gene are SQVTM and ANQGSEA. J was trimmed by 4 bases and V by 1 base; bases with no gene match: 7. There are 15 residues in the CDR3. The CDR3 DNA is TGCAGCGTTGAAGGTGTAGCGGGAGGAGCGTACGAGCAGTACTTC. Protein sequence: CSVEGVAGGAYEQYF.

This clone turned up a few times. V usage is TRBV13 and J usage is TRBJ2-7; TRBD1 matches 12 bases. CDR1 is PRHDT and CDR2 is FYEKMQ in the germline V gene (reference sequence). J lost 7 bases, V lost 5 bases, and 6 bases had no gene match. The CDR3 spans 14 residues. The CDR3 DNA sequence: TGTGCCAGCAGCCTGGGACAGGGGGCGAGGGAGCAGTACTTC. This codes for CASSLGQGAREQYF.

The rearrangement joins TRBV13 to TRBJ2-5, with 7 bases lining up with TRBD2. The V gene's germline CDR1 is PRHDT and CDR2 FYEKMQ (reference sequence). Trimming cost V 5 bases and J 4 bases; bases outside gene matches: 4. The CDR3 sequence is 13 residues long. CDR3 coding DNA: TGTGCCAGCAGCCCCTCGGGAGGAGAGACCCAGTACTTC. It codes for CASSPSGGETQYF.

The J gene is TRBJ2-7, the V gene TRBV18; TRBD1 aligns across 8 bases. The CDR3 length is 12 residues. CDR1 is KGHSH and CDR2 is LQKENI in the germline V gene. V shed 2 bases and J 6 bases; nucleotides not matched to a gene: 0. CDR3 residues: CASSPTGGEQYF. The CDR3 DNA is TGTGCCAGCTCACCAACAGGGGGCGAGCAGTACTTC.

The chain has TRBV28 and TRBJ2-1; D may be TRBD1 (6 bases). This CDR3 spans 12 amino acids. Trimming left V 5 bases short and J 9 bases short, with 11 bases between. Germline V lookup: CDR1 MDHEN, CDR2 SYDVKM. In nucleotides, the CDR3 is TGTGCCAGCAGTATACAGGGCCGTGAGCAGTTCTTC. This encodes CASSIQGREQFF.

The J gene is TRBJ1-5, the V gene TRBV18; D possibly corresponds to TRBD1 (6 bases). V was trimmed by 4 bases and J by 6 bases, leaving 22 bases between them. The germline V gene has CDR1 KGHSH and CDR2 LQKENI. CDR3 length: 17 residues. The CDR3 DNA follows: TGTGCCAGCTCACAAAGTGTCGGGTTAGGGGGTATTCAGCCCCAGCATTTT. Its protein is CASSQSVGLGGIQPQHF.

The chain carries TRBV28 and TRBJ1-5, with 9 bases that match TRBD1. CDR3 size: 17 residues. The junction had 9 bases not matched to a gene; V was cut back by 6 bases and J by 0 bases. Germline CDR1 MDHEN, CDR2 SYDVKM. The CDR3 nucleotides are TGTGCCAGCAGACGCACAGGGGGCAGATATAGCAATCAGCCCCAGCATTTT. Protein product: CASRRTGGRYSNQPQHF.

The chain has TRBV18 and TRBJ2-1; a weak D match, TRBD1 (6 bases). With 4 bases removed from V and 8 bases from J, the gap between germline ends came to 12 bases. CDR3 length equals 13 residues. CDR1 and CDR2 (germline): KGHSH, LQKENI. The CDR3 loop is CASSRLQGDEQFF. CDR3 DNA: TGTGCCAGCTCACGACTACAGGGCGATGAGCAGTTCTTC.

This chain uses TRBV28 with TRBJ2-7; 9 nucleotides align to TRBD1. Germline lookup yields CDR1 MDHEN and CDR2 SYDVKM. CDR3 length: 15 amino acids. With V trimmed by 3 bases and J by 6 bases, 9 bases remained unmatched. The CDR3 protein is CASSLATGGKREQYF. In nucleotides, the CDR3 is TGTGCCAGCAGTTTGGCGACAGGGGGAAAACGCGAGCAGTACTTC.

This clone was seen just once. The chain recombines TRBV11-2 with TRBJ2-5, with 7 bases aligning to TRBD2. V lost 5 bases to trimming and J lost 4 bases; unmatched junction nucleotides: 13. The CDR3 is made up of 16 amino acids. Germline lookup yields CDR1 SGHAT and CDR2 FQNNGV. CDR3 nucleotide sequence: TGTGCCAGCAGCCGGACGGGGGAGGGTGGTCGAGAGACCCAGTACTTC. Its translation: CASSRTGEGGRETQYF.

The V call is TRBV6-5, the J call TRBJ1-1; 7 bases fit TRBD1. The germline V gene has CDR1 MNHEY and CDR2 SVGAGI. CDR3 size: 13 residues. Trimming cost V 6 bases and J 4 bases; bases outside gene matches: 5. Here the CDR3 reads CASRLQGTTEAFF. The CDR3, as DNA: TGTGCCAGCAGACTACAGGGGACCACTGAAGCTTTCTTT.

This chain links TRBV28 with TRBJ2-7; no definite D call. This CDR3 is 13 amino acids long. Trimming took off 3 bases at V and 1 base at J, with 7 bases between the two ends. Germline V gene lookup returns CDR1 MDHEN and CDR2 SYDVKM. The chain's CDR3 is CASSFPGSYEQYF. The CDR3 coding sequence is TGTGCCAGCAGTTTCCCCGGTTCCTACGAGCAGTACTTC.

The J gene is TRBJ1-5, the V gene TRBV6-6, with D uncertain. CDR1 is MNHNY, CDR2 SVGAGI, per germline (reference sequence). Trimming cost V 5 bases and J 0 bases, with 8 bases left between them. The CDR3 is 14 residues long. The DNA for the CDR3 is TGTGCCAGCAGTCAGTCTTATAGCAATCAGCCCCAGCATTTT. Its translation: CASSQSYSNQPQHF.

The rearrangement links TRBV7-3 to TRBJ2-3, with D maybe TRBD2 (6 bases). The CDR3 runs to 14 residues. Trimming removed 6 bases from V and 4 bases from J, with 14 bases in between. Germline-derived CDR1 and CDR2 are SGHTA and FQGTGA. This chain's CDR3 is CASSRGGPPDTQYF. CDR3 nucleotide sequence: TGTGCCAGCAGTCGCGGAGGGCCGCCAGATACGCAGTATTTT.

The V call is TRBV7-6, the J call TRBJ2-1, with TRBD1 identical over 7 bases. Germline V gene sequence: CDR1 SGHVS, CDR2 FNYEAQ. The J segment lost 8 bases and the V segment lost 4 bases, leaving 11 bases of the junction unmatched. This CDR3 is built from 15 residues. The CDR3: CASSSQGPTPDEQFF. The DNA for the CDR3 is TGTGCCAGCAGCTCACAGGGGCCGACACCCGATGAGCAGTTCTTC.

This chain uses TRBV5-1 with TRBJ2-1, with 10 bases lining up with TRBD2. Germline V gives CDR1 SGHRS, CDR2 YFSETQ. V was clipped by 8 bases and J by 7 bases; unmatched bases: 9. CDR3 length equals 14 residues. CDR3 DNA: TGCGCCAGTTGCGCCGGACTAGCGGCTAATGAGCAGTTCTTC. Its translation: CASCAGLAANEQFF.

The J gene is TRBJ2-5, the V gene TRBV4-1, with a possible D match to TRBD1 (5 bases). Germline V gives CDR1 MGHRA, CDR2 YSYEKL. The CDR3 covers 14 residues. Trimming removed 0 bases at V and 4 bases at J, with 9 bases between. As DNA, the CDR3 is TGCGCCAGCAGCCAAGATCAGGGCCGAGAGACCCAGTACTTC. Translation gives CASSQDQGRETQYF.

The V gene is TRBV7-6, the J gene TRBJ2-7; 11 bases are a match to TRBD2. The length of the CDR3 is 15 residues. CDR1 and CDR2 (germline): SGHVS, FNYEAQ. V dropped 4 bases and J dropped 2; count of bases not matched to a gene: 4. The CDR3: CASSSYSGRAYEQYF. CDR3 in DNA: TGTGCCAGCAGCTCGTATAGCGGGAGGGCCTACGAGCAGTACTTC.

The chain employs TRBV20-1 and TRBJ2-5; no definite D call. V dropped 2 bases and J dropped 4 bases, with 2 bases sitting between them. The CDR3 has 10 amino acids. Germline-derived CDR1 and CDR2 are DFQATT and SNEGSKA (reference sequence). The CDR3 DNA sequence: TGCAGTGCTAGACGAGAGACCCAGTACTTC. This codes for CSARRETQYF.

This chain uses TRBV19 with TRBJ2-6; D uncertain. This CDR3 is 15 amino acids long. The germline V and J ends were trimmed by 7 bases and 4 bases, with 14 bases remaining between them. Germline V gives CDR1 LNHDA, CDR2 SQIVND (reference sequence). This CDR3 is CASKFEMVGANVLTF. CDR3 sequence (DNA): TGTGCCAGTAAATTCGAGATGGTCGGGGCCAACGTCCTGACTTTC.

The gene calls are TRBV28 and TRBJ1-4; TRBD1 matches at 8 bases. The germline V gene encodes CDR1 MDHEN and CDR2 SYDVKM. V was pared by 2 bases and J by 8 bases, with 7 bases of the junction left unmatched. The CDR3 has 15 residues. CDR3 sequence (DNA): TGTGCCAGCAGTTTAGCATATACAGGGGGGGAAAAACTGTTTTTT. Residues: CASSLAYTGGEKLFF.

The rearrangement links TRBV19 to TRBJ1-3; no clear D gene. The CDR3 sequence is 15 residues long. Trimming pared 2 bases from V and 2 bases from J, leaving 10 bases between. Looked up from germline, CDR1 is LNHDA and CDR2 is SQIVND (reference sequence). This chain's CDR3 is CASSILGQAGNTIYF. In nucleotides, the CDR3 is TGTGCCAGTAGTATACTGGGTCAGGCTGGAAACACCATATATTTT. The complete variable domain, with remaining parts taken from reference TRBV19 and TRBJ1-3, reads DGGITQSPKYLFRKEGQNVTLSCEQNLNHDAMYWYRQDPGQGLRLIYYSQIVNDFQKGDIAEGYSVSREKKESFPLTVTSAQKNPTAFYLCASSILGQAGNTIYFGEGSWLTVV.

This clone has only a few counts. The V call is TRBV15, the J call TRBJ2-1, with a possible D match to TRBD2 (5 bases). This CDR3 is built from 13 residues. V was clipped by 4 bases and J by 8 bases, with 12 bases between them. The germline CDR1 and CDR2 sequences are LNHNV and YYDKDF (reference sequence). This CDR3 reads CATSIAEGDEQFF. The CDR3 DNA is TGTGCCACCAGCATAGCAGAGGGAGATGAGCAGTTCTTC.

The chain employs TRBV4-1 and TRBJ1-2, with TRBD1 identical over 9 bases. The CDR3 spans 13 residues. CDR1 is MGHRA, CDR2 YSYEKL, per germline. Losses at the gene ends were 6 bases for V and 7 bases for J; bases not matched to a gene: 6. The CDR3 is CASRETGGGGYTF. In DNA form, the CDR3 reads TGCGCCAGCAGAGAAACAGGGGGCGGTGGCTACACCTTC.

This chain uses TRBV6-5 with TRBJ1-1; D gene ambiguous. Per germline, CDR1 MNHEY and CDR2 SVGAGI. This CDR3 contains 16 residues. V lost 2 bases and J lost 7, with 20 bases in between. The DNA of the CDR3 is TGTGCCAGCAGTTACCTCAGAGTTGCGGAGCGGGGTGAAGCTTTCTTT. Its translation: CASSYLRVAERGEAFF.

This clone showed up just once. J is TRBJ2-1 and V is TRBV4-1; D remains ambiguous. Trimming pared 1 base from V and 5 bases from J, leaving 12 bases between. Germline CDR1 and CDR2: MGHRA and YSYEKL. CDR3 length: 15 residues. CDR3 protein: CASSQVQAGNNEQFF. CDR3 sequence (DNA): TGCGCCAGCAGCCAAGTTCAGGCAGGAAACAATGAGCAGTTCTTC.